Following are 17 T cell receptor beta chains from one sample sequenced in a study of control samples from healthy donors and cancer patients. Generated by immunoSEQ multiplex PCR, the TCRdb table keeps only in-frame clones and is missing some. The sample holds about 160,000 clones; about 94% are singletons and the top ten take over 6.5%. The sequenced sample consisted of blood. These receptors all stem from a woman aged 40 to 50 in good health.

The gene calls are TRBV4-3 and TRBJ1-1; D gene ambiguous. Trimming cost V 0 bases and J 0 bases, with 8 bases left between them. Germline CDR1 LGHNA, CDR2 YSLEER. This CDR3 has 15 residues. The CDR3 here is CASSQDRVVNTEAFF. The CDR3 DNA follows: TGCGCCAGCAGCCAAGATCGGGTGGTGAACACTGAAGCTTTCTTT.

The V and J genes are TRBV9 and TRBJ1-5; D is unclear. CDR3 length equals 15 residues. In germline, CDR1 is SGDLS, CDR2 YYNGEE. V lost 0 bases, J lost 0 bases, and 7 bases lay in between. The DNA for the CDR3 is TGTGCCAGCAGCGTAGGAGGGATTAGCAATCAGCCCCAGCATTTT. Residues: CASSVGGISNQPQHF.

The CDR3 is CASSTPFLARDQETQYF. CDR3 coding DNA: TGTGCCAGCAGCACCCCCTTTCTAGCAAGGGACCAAGAGACCCAGTACTTC. J is TRBJ2-5 and V is TRBV7-8, with a tentative D call TRBD2 (5 bases). CDR3 length equals 17 residues. Deletions cut 5 bases from V and 0 bases from J, with 19 bases between. From germline, CDR1 is SGHVS and CDR2 FQNEAQ.

The count of this clone is one. The chain couples TRBV5-8 to TRBJ2-5, with D tentatively TRBD1 (6 bases). Germline V lookup: CDR1 SGHTS, CDR2 YDEGEE. This CDR3 has 16 residues. V was shortened by 0 bases and J by 4 bases, with 16 bases between the two germline ends. Here the CDR3 DNA reads TGTGCCAGCAGCTTGGGGCCTACAGGGCTCTTAGAGACCCAGTACTTC. Protein product: CASSLGPTGLLETQYF.

This clone was counted once. V and J are TRBV5-1 and TRBJ1-1, with D perhaps TRBD1 (6 bases). Germline lookup yields CDR1 SGHRS and CDR2 YFSETQ. V was shortened by 4 bases and J by 1 base, with 17 bases between the two germline ends. The CDR3 runs to 16 residues. CDR3 DNA: TGCGCCAGCAGCCTCAACATACAGGGCAAGAACACTGAAGCTTTCTTT. Its translation is CASSLNIQGKNTEAFF.

The chain joins TRBV19 to TRBJ1-1; perhaps TRBD1 as D (5 bases). The CDR3 covers 14 residues. V dropped 6 bases and J dropped 1 base, with 12 bases sitting between them. CDR1 and CDR2 from the germline V gene are LNHDA and SQIVND (reference sequence). The CDR3 nucleotides are TGTGCCAGTAGACCCGGGACGGAGAACACTGAAGCTTTCTTT. The encoded protein is CASRPGTENTEAFF.

The rearrangement uses TRBV11-2 and TRBJ2-3; possibly TRBD1 for D (6 bases). From germline, CDR1 is SGHAT and CDR2 FQNNGV. Trimming stripped 3 bases from V and 1 base from J, with 20 bases between. This CDR3 region has 18 residues. DNA of the CDR3: TGTGCCAGCAGCTTTAGGGCAGGGGCGGGCAGGGGCACAGATACGCAGTATTTT. Encoded protein: CASSFRAGAGRGTDTQYF.

The chain is built from TRBV7-2 and TRBJ2-2; D is uncertain. This CDR3 is built from 15 residues. Between the trimmed V and J ends, which lost 0 bases and 3 bases, there was a span of 8 bases. The germline V gene has CDR1 SGHTA and CDR2 FQGNSA. The CDR3 DNA is TGTGCCAGCAGCTTAGCGCCTTCGCACACCGGGGAGCTGTTTTTT. Its translation: CASSLAPSHTGELFF.

The V call is TRBV27, the J call TRBJ1-2, with 11 bases that match TRBD1. The CDR3 consists of 15 residues. Germline V CDR1 and CDR2: MNHEY, SMNVEV (reference sequence). V was pared by 6 bases and J by 3 bases, with 6 bases of the junction left unmatched. The CDR3 region is CASSSMGQGDYGYTF. CDR3 nucleotide sequence: TGTGCCAGCAGCTCCATGGGACAGGGGGACTATGGCTACACCTTC.

This chain connects TRBV5-8 to TRBJ1-5; possibly TRBD1 for D (6 bases). Trimming took 6 bases from V and 5 from J, leaving 12 bases between them. Germline V gene data show CDR1 as SGHTS and CDR2 as YDEGEE. The CDR3 is 13 amino acids. Here the CDR3 DNA reads TGTGCCAGCACCCAAACAGGGTATCAGCCCCAGCATTTT. It codes for CASTQTGYQPQHF.

The chain is built from TRBV18 and TRBJ1-2, with D perhaps TRBD1 (5 bases). The CDR3 extends over 20 amino acids. V was shortened by 6 bases and J by 8 bases, with 37 bases between the two germline ends. Germline V gives CDR1 KGHSH, CDR2 LQKENI. For the CDR3, the DNA is TGTGCCAGCTCGCGAGCGTCCCGTAGGCTCCCCGGGACGCGCTATGGAGGCTACACCTTC. This codes for CASSRASRRLPGTRYGGYTF. Based on the CDR3 plus reference TRBV18 and TRBJ1-2, the full variable domain is NAGVMQNPRHLVRRRGQEARLRCSPMKGHSHVYWYRQLPEEGLKFMVYLQKENIIDESGMPKERFSAEFPKEGPSILRIQQVVRGDSAAYFCASSRASRRLPGTRYGGYTFGSGTRLTVV.

The J gene is TRBJ1-1, the V gene TRBV19, with D tentatively TRBD1 (5 bases). The germline V gene has CDR1 LNHDA and CDR2 SQIVND (reference sequence). The ends were cut back, 4 bases at V and 6 bases at J, with 15 bases in the middle. CDR3 length equals 14 residues. The DNA of the CDR3 is TGTGCCAGTAGTAATACAGGATTGGGACCTGAAGCTTTCTTT. Its protein is CASSNTGLGPEAFF.

The genes are TRBV20-1 and TRBJ2-7; TRBD1 matches at 7 bases. The CDR3 totals 15 residues. Germline values: CDR1 DFQATT, CDR2 SNEGSKA (reference sequence). V lost 3 bases, J lost 2 bases, and 10 bases stayed unmatched. CDR3 sequence (DNA): TGCAGTGCTAGTGTACCGCGGACAGGAACCTACGAGCAGTACTTC. It translates to CSASVPRTGTYEQYF.

V usage is TRBV19 and J usage is TRBJ1-5; 10 positions match TRBD1. The CDR3 has 16 residues. From germline, CDR1 is LNHDA and CDR2 SQIVND (reference sequence). The V and J ends lost 6 bases and 3 bases, in that order; junction bases with no gene match: 8. The CDR3 nucleotides are TGTGCCAGTAGATCGGACAGGGGGTACAACAATCAGCCCCAGCATTTT. Its protein is CASRSDRGYNNQPQHF.

The sample holds a few counts of this clone. This chain connects TRBV25-1 to TRBJ2-5; D ambiguous. There are 14 residues in the CDR3. V lost 6 bases and J lost 3, with 14 bases in between. Germline values: CDR1 MGHDK, CDR2 SYGVNS. The CDR3 DNA sequence: TGTGCCAGCAGAGACGGACGGGCAGAAGAGACCCAGTACTTC. Protein: CASRDGRAEETQYF.

The chain links TRBV9 to TRBJ1-3; no clear D. CDR1 and CDR2 (germline): SGDLS, YYNGEE. V lost 0 bases and J lost 0, with 13 bases in between. The CDR3 length is 17 residues. CDR3 DNA: TGTGCCAGCAGCGTAGCATCGTCGGAGTTCTCTGGAAACACCATATATTTT. It specifies CASSVASSEFSGNTIYF.

The rearrangement links TRBV5-4 to TRBJ2-7, with TRBD2 as a possible D gene (6 bases). Germline values: CDR1 SGHNT, CDR2 YYREEE (reference sequence). Trimming cost V 0 bases and J 2 bases, with 12 bases left between them. The CDR3 totals 15 residues. The CDR3 loop is CASSLVGSGAYEQYF. CDR3 in DNA: TGTGCCAGCAGCTTGGTCGGGAGTGGGGCCTACGAGCAGTACTTC.